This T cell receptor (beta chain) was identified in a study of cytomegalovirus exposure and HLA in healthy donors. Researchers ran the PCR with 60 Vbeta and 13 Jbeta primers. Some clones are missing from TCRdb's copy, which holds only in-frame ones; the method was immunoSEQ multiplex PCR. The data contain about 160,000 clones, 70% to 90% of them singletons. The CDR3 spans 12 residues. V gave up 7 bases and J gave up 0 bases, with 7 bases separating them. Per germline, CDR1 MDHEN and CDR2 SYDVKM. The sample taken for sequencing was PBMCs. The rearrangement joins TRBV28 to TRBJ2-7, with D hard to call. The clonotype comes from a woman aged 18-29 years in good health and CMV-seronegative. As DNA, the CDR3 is TGTGCCAGCAAGACACACTCCTACGAGCAGTACTTC. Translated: CASKTHSYEQYF.